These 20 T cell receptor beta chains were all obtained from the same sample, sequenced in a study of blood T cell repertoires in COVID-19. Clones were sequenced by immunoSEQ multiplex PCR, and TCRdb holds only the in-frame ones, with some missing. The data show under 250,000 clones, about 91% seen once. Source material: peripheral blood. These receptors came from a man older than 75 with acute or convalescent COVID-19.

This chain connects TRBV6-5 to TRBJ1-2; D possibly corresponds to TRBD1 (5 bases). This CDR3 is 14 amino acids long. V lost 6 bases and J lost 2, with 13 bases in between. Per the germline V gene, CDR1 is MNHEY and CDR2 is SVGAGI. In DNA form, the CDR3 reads TGTGCCAGCAGGGGCGGAGGGGTCAACTATGGCTACACCTTC. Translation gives CASRGGGVNYGYTF.

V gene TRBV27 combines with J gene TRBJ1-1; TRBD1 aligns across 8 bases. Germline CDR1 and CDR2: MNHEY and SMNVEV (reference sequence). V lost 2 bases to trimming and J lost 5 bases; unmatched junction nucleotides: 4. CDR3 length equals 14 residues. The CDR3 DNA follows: TGTGCCAGCAGTTTACAGGGGGCTTTGACTGAAGCTTTCTTT. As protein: CASSLQGALTEAFF.

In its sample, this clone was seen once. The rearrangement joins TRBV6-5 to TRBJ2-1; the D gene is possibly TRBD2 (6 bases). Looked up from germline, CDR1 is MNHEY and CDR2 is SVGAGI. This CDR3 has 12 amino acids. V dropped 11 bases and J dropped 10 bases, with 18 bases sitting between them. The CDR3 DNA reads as TGTGCCGGGGTCTCGTCGGGGGACGAGCAGTTCTTC. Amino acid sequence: CAGVSSGDEQFF.

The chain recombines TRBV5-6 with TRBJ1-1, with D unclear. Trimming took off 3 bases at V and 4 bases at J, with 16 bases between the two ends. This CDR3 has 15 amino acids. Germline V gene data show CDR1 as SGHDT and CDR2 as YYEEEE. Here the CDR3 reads CASSSFDRESTEAFF. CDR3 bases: TGTGCCAGCAGCTCATTCGATCGGGAGTCCACTGAAGCTTTCTTT.

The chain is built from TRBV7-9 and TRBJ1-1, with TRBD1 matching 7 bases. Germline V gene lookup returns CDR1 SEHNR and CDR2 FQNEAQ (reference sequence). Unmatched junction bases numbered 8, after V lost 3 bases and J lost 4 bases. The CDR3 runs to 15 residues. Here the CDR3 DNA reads TGTGCCAGCAGCTTTTCCGTCCAGGGGGGCACTGAAGCTTTCTTT. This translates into CASSFSVQGGTEAFF.

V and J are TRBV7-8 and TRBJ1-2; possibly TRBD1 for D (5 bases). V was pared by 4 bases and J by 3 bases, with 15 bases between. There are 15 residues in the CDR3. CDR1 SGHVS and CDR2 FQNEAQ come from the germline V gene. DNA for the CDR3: TGTGCCAGCAGCTCTACAGGAGGGGCCTACTATGGCTACACCTTC. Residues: CASSSTGGAYYGYTF.

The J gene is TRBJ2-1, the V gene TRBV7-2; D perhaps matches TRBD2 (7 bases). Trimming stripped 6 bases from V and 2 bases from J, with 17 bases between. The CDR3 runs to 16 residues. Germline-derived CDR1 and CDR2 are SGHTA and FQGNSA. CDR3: CASRLGGRAPYNEQFF. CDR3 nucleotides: TGTGCCAGCAGGCTAGGGGGGAGGGCCCCCTACAATGAGCAGTTCTTC.

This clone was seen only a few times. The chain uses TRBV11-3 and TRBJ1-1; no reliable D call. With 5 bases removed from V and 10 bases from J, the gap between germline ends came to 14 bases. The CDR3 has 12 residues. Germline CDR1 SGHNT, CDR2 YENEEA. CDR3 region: CASSPDEERAFF. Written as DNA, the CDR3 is TGTGCCAGCAGCCCGGATGAGGAGAGAGCTTTCTTT.

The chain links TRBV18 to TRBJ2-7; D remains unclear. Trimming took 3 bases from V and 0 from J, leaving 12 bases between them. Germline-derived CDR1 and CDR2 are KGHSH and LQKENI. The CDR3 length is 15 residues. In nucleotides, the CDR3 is TGTGCCAGCTCACCCCGAGAGGCCAGCTCCTACGAGCAGTACTTC. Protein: CASSPREASSYEQYF.

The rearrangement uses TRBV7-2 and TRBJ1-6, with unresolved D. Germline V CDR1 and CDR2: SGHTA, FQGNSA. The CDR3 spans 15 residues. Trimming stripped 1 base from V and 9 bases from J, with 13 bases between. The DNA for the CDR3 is TGTGCCAGCAGCTTAGTCGTAGCCGACGGTTCACCCCTCCACTTT. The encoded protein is CASSLVVADGSPLHF.

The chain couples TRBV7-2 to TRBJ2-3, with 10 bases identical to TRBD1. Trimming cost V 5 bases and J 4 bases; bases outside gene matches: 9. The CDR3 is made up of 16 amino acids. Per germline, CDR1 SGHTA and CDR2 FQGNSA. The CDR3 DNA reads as TGTGCCAGCAGCACACACTCCGGGACAGGGGCAGATACGCAGTATTTT. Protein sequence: CASSTHSGTGADTQYF.

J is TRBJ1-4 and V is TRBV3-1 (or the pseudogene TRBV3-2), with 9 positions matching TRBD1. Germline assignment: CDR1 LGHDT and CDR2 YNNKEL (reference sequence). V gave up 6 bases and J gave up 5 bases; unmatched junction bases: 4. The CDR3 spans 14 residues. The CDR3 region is CASRAGTGNEKLFF. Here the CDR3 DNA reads TGTGCCAGCAGGGCCGGGACAGGGAATGAAAAACTGTTTTTT.

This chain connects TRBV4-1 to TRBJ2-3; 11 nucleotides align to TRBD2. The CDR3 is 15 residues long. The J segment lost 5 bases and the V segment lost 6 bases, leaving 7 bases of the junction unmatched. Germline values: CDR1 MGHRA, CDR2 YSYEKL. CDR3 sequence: CASSLSGRAGDTQYF. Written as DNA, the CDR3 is TGCGCCAGCAGTCTTAGCGGGAGGGCAGGAGATACGCAGTATTTT.

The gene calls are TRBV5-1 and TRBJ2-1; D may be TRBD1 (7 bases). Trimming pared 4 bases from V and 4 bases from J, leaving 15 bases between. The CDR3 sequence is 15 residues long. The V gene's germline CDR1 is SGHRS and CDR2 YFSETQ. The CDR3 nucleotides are TGCGCCAGCAGCACCAGGGGGGCGGGATACAATGAGCAGTTCTTC. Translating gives CASSTRGAGYNEQFF.

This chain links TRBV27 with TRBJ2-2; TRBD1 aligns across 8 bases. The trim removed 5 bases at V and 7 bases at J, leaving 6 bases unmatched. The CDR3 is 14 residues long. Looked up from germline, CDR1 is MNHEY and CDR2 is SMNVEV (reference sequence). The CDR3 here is CASSPRTGIGELFF. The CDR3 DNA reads TGTGCCAGCAGTCCTCGGACAGGGATCGGGGAGCTGTTTTTT.

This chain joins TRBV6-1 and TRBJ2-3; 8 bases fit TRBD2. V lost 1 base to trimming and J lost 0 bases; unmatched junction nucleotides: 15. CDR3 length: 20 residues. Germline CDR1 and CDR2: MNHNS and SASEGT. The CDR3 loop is CASSEGVGAGGFSSTDTQYF. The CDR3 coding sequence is TGTGCCAGCAGTGAAGGTGTTGGGGCGGGAGGTTTCTCTAGCACAGATACGCAGTATTTT.

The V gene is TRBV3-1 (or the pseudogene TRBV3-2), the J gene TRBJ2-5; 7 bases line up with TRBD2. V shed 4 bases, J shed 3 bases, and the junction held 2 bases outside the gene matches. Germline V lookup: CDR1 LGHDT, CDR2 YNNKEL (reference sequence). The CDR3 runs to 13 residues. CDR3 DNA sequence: TGTGCCAGCAGCCGAGGGAGGGAAGAGACCCAGTACTTC. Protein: CASSRGREETQYF.

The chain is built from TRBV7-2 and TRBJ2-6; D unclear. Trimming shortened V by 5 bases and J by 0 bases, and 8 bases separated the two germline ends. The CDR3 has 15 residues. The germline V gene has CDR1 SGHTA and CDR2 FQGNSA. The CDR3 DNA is TGTGCCAGCAGCCTTAGAGTCTCTGGGGCCAACGTCCTGACTTTC. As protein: CASSLRVSGANVLTF.

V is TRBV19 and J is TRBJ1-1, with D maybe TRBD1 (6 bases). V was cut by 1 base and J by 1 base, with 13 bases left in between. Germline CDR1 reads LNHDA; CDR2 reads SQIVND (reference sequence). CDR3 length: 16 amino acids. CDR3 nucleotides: TGTGCCAGTAGTATAGGTACAGGGACGGGGAACACTGAAGCTTTCTTT. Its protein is CASSIGTGTGNTEAFF. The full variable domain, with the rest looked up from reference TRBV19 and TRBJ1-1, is DGGITQSPKYLFRKEGQNVTLSCEQNLNHDAMYWYRQDPGQGLRLIYYSQIVNDFQKGDIAEGYSVSREKKESFPLTVTSAQKNPTAFYLCASSIGTGTGNTEAFFGQGTRLTVV.

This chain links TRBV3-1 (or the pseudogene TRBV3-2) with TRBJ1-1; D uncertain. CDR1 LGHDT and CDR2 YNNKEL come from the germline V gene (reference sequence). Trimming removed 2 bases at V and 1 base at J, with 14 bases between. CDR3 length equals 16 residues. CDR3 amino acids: CASSQRNSRRNTEAFF. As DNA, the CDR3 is TGTGCCAGCAGCCAAAGGAATTCTAGGAGGAACACTGAAGCTTTCTTT.